The 14 T cell receptor beta chains presented below share a single source sample, sequenced in a study of T cell responses to AZD1222 COVID-19 vaccine. Sequenced by immunoSEQ multiplex PCR; TCRdb stores in-frame clones only, minus some. The table has about 130,000 clones, around 90% seen once. Sequencing was performed on peripheral blood, taken on day 0 of AZD1222 vaccination. These receptors were collected from an adult in good health.

The rearrangement links TRBV3-1 (or the pseudogene TRBV3-2) to TRBJ1-2, with TRBD1 matching over 8 bases. Looked up from germline, CDR1 is LGHDT and CDR2 is YNNKEL (reference sequence). The CDR3 length is 14 residues. Trimming at V came to 0 bases and at J to 8 bases, leaving 5 bases not matched to a gene. The CDR3 DNA sequence: TGTGCCAGCAGCCAAGAGACAGGGGATACGGGCTACACCTTC. The encoded protein is CASSQETGDTGYTF.

V is TRBV11-3 and J is TRBJ1-2; 8 bases line up with TRBD1. Germline loops: CDR1 SGHNT, CDR2 YENEEA. This CDR3 spans 16 amino acids. The ends lost 2 bases at V and 2 bases at J; junction bases unmatched: 7. In DNA form, the CDR3 reads TGTGCCAGCAGCTTACCTCGGACAGGGAAGAACTATGGCTACACCTTC. Translating it yields CASSLPRTGKNYGYTF.

This chain connects TRBV5-6 to TRBJ1-4, with D hard to call. With 0 bases removed from V and 5 bases from J, the gap between germline ends came to 8 bases. The CDR3 is 14 residues long. Germline V gene sequence: CDR1 SGHDT, CDR2 YYEEEE. In DNA, the CDR3 is TGTGCCAGCAGCTTGGTTCCCCAAAATGAAAAACTGTTTTTT. Encoded protein: CASSLVPQNEKLFF.

The chain recombines TRBV4-2 with TRBJ2-3; D is unclear. Germline CDR1 reads LGHNA; CDR2 reads YNFKEQ. This CDR3 is built from 15 residues. Trimming removed 1 base at V and 2 bases at J, with 10 bases between. DNA for the CDR3: TGTGCCAGCAGCCAAGGAGTAACAGACACAGATACGCAGTATTTT. This gives the protein CASSQGVTDTDTQYF.

The chain combines TRBV19 with TRBJ1-4; 7 positions agree with TRBD1. CDR3 length: 16 residues. The V gene's germline CDR1 is LNHDA and CDR2 SQIVND (reference sequence). The ends lost 5 bases at V and 0 bases at J; junction bases unmatched: 6. The CDR3: CASSFRDSATNEKLFF. The CDR3 nucleotides read TGTGCCAGTAGTTTCCGGGACAGTGCAACTAATGAAAAACTGTTTTTT.

The chain links TRBV2 to TRBJ1-1, with D unresolved. V was pared by 7 bases and J by 1 base, with 4 bases between. The CDR3 has 11 amino acids. CDR1 is SNHLY, CDR2 FYNNEI, per germline. The CDR3 DNA reads as TGTGCCAGCATCAAGAACACTGAAGCTTTCTTT. Amino acids: CASIKNTEAFF.

J is TRBJ1-2 and V is TRBV10-2; 12 bases agree with TRBD1. After removal of 6 bases from V and 8 bases from J, the junction contained 4 bases not matched to a gene. Germline CDR1 reads WSHSY; CDR2 reads SAAADI. The CDR3 contains 13 residues. CDR3 amino acids: CASRTGTGGGYTF. The CDR3 coding sequence is TGCGCCAGCAGGACCGGGACAGGGGGCGGCTACACCTTC.

Here the CDR3 reads CASSWRERETQYF. CDR3 nucleotide sequence: TGTGCCAGCAGTTGGCGGGAGAGGGAGACCCAGTACTTC. The chain combines TRBV27 with TRBJ2-5; TRBD2 aligns across 7 bases. In germline, CDR1 is MNHEY, CDR2 SMNVEV (reference sequence). The CDR3 loop spans 13 amino acids. J gave up 5 bases and V 4 bases, and 4 bases lay outside the gene matches.

The chain recombines TRBV12-1 with TRBJ2-7; the listed D gene, TRBD1, was not tested against the DNA. TRBV12-1 is a recognized pseudogene. The CDR3 loop spans 15 amino acids. This CDR3 is CASSPKGTGGDEQYF. CDR3 DNA sequence: TGTGCCAGCAGCCCTAAAGGGACAGGGGGGGACGAGCAGTACTTC.

The V gene is TRBV30, the J gene TRBJ1-3, with D tentatively TRBD1 (5 bases). Germline assignment: CDR1 GTSNPN and CDR2 SVGIG (reference sequence). V dropped 7 bases and J dropped 0 bases, with 19 bases sitting between them. The CDR3 is 16 residues long. In DNA, the CDR3 is TGTGCCTCCCCCGTGGTGGGGCCCTCCTCTGGAAACACCATATATTTT. Protein: CASPVVGPSSGNTIYF.

This clone was seen just once. The chain couples TRBV10-3 to TRBJ1-1; D not resolved. Germline V gives CDR1 ENHRY, CDR2 SYGVKD. CDR3 length equals 14 residues. The V and J ends lost 0 bases and 0 bases respectively, with 5 bases between them. The CDR3 coding sequence is TGTGCCATCAGTGAGTCCTCAATGAACACTGAAGCTTTCTTT. This translates into CAISESSMNTEAFF.

The chain couples TRBV10-2 to TRBJ2-7, with 9 bases lining up with TRBD2. CDR3 length equals 13 residues. V was pared by 7 bases and J by 2 bases, with 3 bases of the junction left unmatched. CDR1 and CDR2 from the germline V gene are WSHSY and SAAADI. The CDR3 coding sequence is TGCGCCAGCAAACTAGCGGGTGCCTACGAGCAGTACTTC. The encoded protein is CASKLAGAYEQYF.

The chain joins TRBV9 to TRBJ1-1; D not certain. V shed 5 bases and J shed 3 bases, with 11 bases lying between them. The length of the CDR3 is 13 residues. The germline V gene encodes CDR1 SGDLS and CDR2 YYNGEE. CDR3 nucleotide sequence: TGTGCCAGCAGTCGATCTTTGGACACTGAAGCTTTCTTT. Its protein product is CASSRSLDTEAFF.

The gene calls are TRBV29-1 and TRBJ1-3; 9 positions agree with TRBD1. Unmatched junction bases numbered 5, after V lost 4 bases and J lost 4 bases. Germline lookup yields CDR1 SQVTM and CDR2 ANQGSEA. The CDR3 has 14 amino acids. This CDR3 is CSVGGQGTGNTIYF. The CDR3 DNA follows: TGCAGCGTTGGGGGACAGGGTACGGGAAACACCATATATTTT.